These 14 T cell receptor beta chains were sequenced from one sample in a study of shared clonotypes between healthy human individuals. Sequencing was performed with immunoSEQ multiplex PCR; in TCRdb, only in-frame clones are kept and a portion is missing. The data contain about 650,000 clones, around 95% of them singletons. The naive CD8 subset, CD45RO-negative cells positively selected for CCR7, excluded terminally differentiated effector memory CD45RA+ cells. The sample was naive CD8+ T cells sorted from blood. The receptors come from a woman in her twenties or thirties in good health.

The chain employs TRBV5-6 and TRBJ2-5; D call uncertain. Germline lookup yields CDR1 SGHDT and CDR2 YYEEEE. The CDR3 is 15 residues long. V lost 2 bases to trimming and J lost 5 bases, with 16 bases between them. CDR3 nucleotide sequence: TGTGCCAGCAGCTTTTCGGCCCTTCGAGCCGAGACCCAGTACTTC. Protein sequence: CASSFSALRAETQYF.

The chain employs TRBV7-9 and TRBJ2-3; D possibly corresponds to TRBD2 (6 bases). CDR3 length: 15 amino acids. Germline V gene sequence: CDR1 SEHNR, CDR2 FQNEAQ (reference sequence). V shed 4 bases and J shed 5 bases, with 16 bases lying between them. The CDR3 protein is CASSSRLALEDTQYF. CDR3 coding DNA: TGTGCCAGCAGCTCCCGGCTAGCGTTGGAAGATACGCAGTATTTT.

This clone showed up just once. The chain employs TRBV2 and TRBJ2-3; D is possibly TRBD2 (6 bases). The CDR3 runs to 14 residues. CDR1 is SNHLY, CDR2 FYNNEI, per germline. Deletions cut 7 bases from V and 0 bases from J, with 11 bases between. Here the CDR3 DNA reads TGTGCCAGCATTGGAGGGGATAGCACAGATACGCAGTATTTT. It translates to CASIGGDSTDTQYF.

This clone was seen only a few times. This specimen includes other DNA sequences encoding the same CDR3. The chain recombines TRBV6-5 with TRBJ2-2; D ambiguous. This CDR3 has 14 amino acids. V gave up 3 bases and J gave up 0 bases, with 5 bases separating them. Germline CDR1 reads MNHEY; CDR2 reads SVGAGI. The CDR3 nucleotides read TGTGCCAGCAGTTATGGGGCGAACACCGGGGAGCTGTTTTTT. It translates to CASSYGANTGELFF.

This clone was seen once. The gene calls are TRBV5-3 and TRBJ2-7; D tentatively fits TRBD1 or TRBD2 (5 bases each). TRBV5-3 is labeled an ORF, and its function is uncertain. V lost 4 bases and J lost 1, with 21 bases in between. The CDR3 sequence is 17 residues long. The CDR3 nucleotides read TGTGCCAGAAGCCCCGGGGACCGATGCCAGAATTCCTACGAGCAGTACTTC. Its translation: CARSPGDRCQNSYEQYF.

The genes are TRBV29-1 and TRBJ2-1; D may match TRBD1 or TRBD2 (5 bases each). V was clipped by 4 bases and J by 0 bases, with 10 bases between them. Germline V gene data show CDR1 as SQVTM and CDR2 as ANQGSEA. CDR3 length: 14 residues. The CDR3 sequence is CSVAEGNSYNEQFF. The CDR3 nucleotides are TGCAGCGTTGCTGAGGGGAACTCCTACAATGAGCAGTTCTTC.

The chain carries TRBV5-1 and TRBJ2-7; 9 bases fit TRBD1. Germline V gene sequence: CDR1 SGHRS, CDR2 YFSETQ. The CDR3 sequence is 15 residues long. Unmatched junction bases numbered 4, after V lost 0 bases and J lost 3 bases. CDR3 nucleotides: TGCGCCAGCAGCTTGGTCGAGGGACAGGGCTACGAGCAGTACTTC. It is translated as CASSLVEGQGYEQYF.

V usage is TRBV7-9 and J usage is TRBJ2-5; D is uncertain. Germline CDR1 and CDR2: SEHNR and FQNEAQ (reference sequence). CDR3 length: 13 residues. V shed 3 bases and J shed 1 base, with 6 bases lying between them. The CDR3 DNA follows: TGTGCCAGCAGCTTGATAATCCAAGAGACCCAGTACTTC. This sequence encodes CASSLIIQETQYF.

The chain is built from TRBV19 and TRBJ2-5; possibly TRBD1 for D (6 bases). The CDR3 is 13 amino acids. Germline V gives CDR1 LNHDA, CDR2 SQIVND (reference sequence). V was shortened by 3 bases and J by 3 bases, with 8 bases between the two germline ends. As DNA, the CDR3 is TGTGCCAGTAGTATGGACAGCGAAGAGACCCAGTACTTC. Its translation: CASSMDSEETQYF.

V and J are TRBV27 and TRBJ2-4; no firm D call. Germline V gives CDR1 MNHEY, CDR2 SMNVEV (reference sequence). The CDR3 sequence is 14 residues long. Trimming removed 6 bases from V and 5 bases from J, with 14 bases in between. The CDR3 coding sequence is TGTGCCAGCAGCCTTCTTAGTGGGGAAAACATTCAGTACTTC. It encodes CASSLLSGENIQYF.

The chain carries TRBV27 and TRBJ2-5, with TRBD2 matching over 11 bases. Germline lookup yields CDR1 MNHEY and CDR2 SMNVEV (reference sequence). This CDR3 has 22 amino acids. With 6 bases clipped from V and 2 bases from J, the junction kept 26 bases outside the gene matches. The CDR3 spells CASSSQSGTSGAGSLIQETQYF. CDR3 sequence (DNA): TGTGCCAGCAGCTCCCAATCCGGGACTAGCGGAGCGGGCAGCCTAATACAAGAGACCCAGTACTTC.

The chain couples TRBV4-1 to TRBJ2-1, with 8 bases lining up with TRBD2. The V segment lost 3 bases and the J segment 5 bases; nucleotides outside the gene matches: 9. This CDR3 contains 16 residues. Per the germline V gene, CDR1 is MGHRA and CDR2 is YSYEKL. CDR3 in amino acids: CASSQIPGLDNNEQFF. CDR3 DNA: TGCGCCAGCAGCCAGATACCGGGACTAGACAACAATGAGCAGTTCTTC.

The chain recombines TRBV10-2 with TRBJ2-7; D may be TRBD2 (5 bases). The CDR3 is 16 amino acids. The ends were cut back, 1 base at V and 0 bases at J, with 13 bases in the middle. From germline, CDR1 is WSHSY and CDR2 SAAADI. The CDR3 sequence is CASSEFGSASSYEQYF. The DNA for the CDR3 is TGCGCCAGCAGTGAGTTTGGGAGTGCCAGCTCCTACGAGCAGTACTTC.

The rearrangement joins TRBV28 to TRBJ2-1, with no clear D. Trimming cost V 6 bases and J 6 bases, with 12 bases left between them. The germline V gene has CDR1 MDHEN and CDR2 SYDVKM. This CDR3 spans 13 amino acids. The CDR3 coding sequence is TGTGCCAGCAGCCCAAACGTGGGCAATGAGCAGTTCTTC. It codes for CASSPNVGNEQFF.